The 8 T cell receptor beta chains presented below share a single source sample, sequenced in a study of beta chain features in type 1 diabetes. The study reverse transcribed the entire isolated RNA, so it sequenced expressed TCRB transcripts. Libraries were prepared by immunoSEQ multiplex PCR; TCRdb keeps only in-frame clonotypes and omits some of them. The sample contains about 930,000 clones, 17% of which appear only once. Specimen: naive CD4+ T cells from blood. The receptors derive from a woman aged 18-30 years in good health.

In this sample, this clone turned up a few times. J is TRBJ2-7 and V is TRBV28; 7 positions match TRBD1. The V gene's germline CDR1 is MDHEN and CDR2 SYDVKM. V dropped 4 bases and J dropped 3; count of bases not matched to a gene: 3. CDR3 size: 13 residues. CDR3 DNA sequence: TGTGCCAGCAGTTCGGGACAGAACTACGAGCAGTACTTC. Its protein is CASSSGQNYEQYF. The variable domain in full, completed from reference TRBV28 and TRBJ2-7, reads DVKVTQSSRYLVKRTGEKVFLECVQDMDHENMFWYRQDPGLGLRLIYFSYDVKMKEKGDIPEGYSVSREKKERFSLILESASTNQTSMYLCASSSGQNYEQYFGPGTRLTVT.

This clone was observed a few times. The V call is TRBV6-6, the J call TRBJ2-7; D is possibly TRBD1 (5 bases). Trimming shortened V by 2 bases and J by 2 bases, and 16 bases separated the two germline ends. The CDR3 length is 16 residues. The germline CDR1 and CDR2 sequences are MNHNY and SVGAGI (reference sequence). CDR3 coding DNA: TGTGCCAGCAGTTACCTCTGGGGCGCCCAGGCCTACGAGCAGTACTTC. It yields the protein CASSYLWGAQAYEQYF.

The table lists this clone with a few counts. V usage is TRBV7-2 and J usage is TRBJ2-3; the D is unclear. The CDR3 spans 16 residues. The V gene lost 4 bases and the J gene lost 0 bases, with 14 bases spanning the gap. The germline CDR1 and CDR2 sequences are SGHTA and FQGNSA. CDR3 sequence: CASSSDSRTSTDTQYF. CDR3 DNA: TGTGCCAGCAGCTCGGATAGCAGAACTAGCACAGATACGCAGTATTTT.

The chain uses TRBV9 and TRBJ2-2, with D unresolved. The CDR3 is made up of 13 amino acids. From germline, CDR1 is SGDLS and CDR2 YYNGEE. Trimming removed 3 bases at V and 7 bases at J, with 10 bases between. CDR3 loop: CASSDRIRGELFF. In nucleotides, the CDR3 is TGTGCCAGCAGCGACCGGATCCGCGGGGAGCTGTTTTTT.

The rearrangement links TRBV4-2 to TRBJ2-5; 9 bases are shared with TRBD1. The CDR3 has 14 amino acids. Germline CDR1 LGHNA, CDR2 YNFKEQ. J gave up 4 bases and V 4 bases, and 4 bases lay outside the gene matches. CDR3 bases: TGTGCCAGCAGCCGCAGGGACAGGGTAGAGACCCAGTACTTC. Protein product: CASSRRDRVETQYF.

This clone turned up a few times. The rearrangement joins TRBV7-9 to TRBJ1-6; a weak D match, TRBD1 (5 bases). V was pared by 3 bases and J by 9 bases, with 9 bases between. The CDR3 spans 13 residues. CDR1 SEHNR and CDR2 FQNEAQ come from the germline V gene (reference sequence). The CDR3 loop is CASSLGQGSPLHF. The CDR3 coding sequence is TGTGCCAGCAGCTTGGGCCAGGGTTCACCCCTCCACTTT. Using reference TRBV7-9 and TRBJ1-6 for the parts outside the CDR3, the full variable domain is DTGVSQNPRHKITKRGQNVTFRCDPISEHNRLYWYRQTLGQGPEFLTYFQNEAQLEKSRLLSDRFSAERPKGSFSTLEIQRTEQGDSAMYLCASSLGQGSPLHFGNGTRLTVT.

CDR3 DNA sequence: TGTGCCAGCAGTGAATCGGGGACGCGGGATACGCAGTATTTT. As protein: CASSESGTRDTQYF. The chain employs TRBV25-1 and TRBJ2-3; D could derive from TRBD1 or TRBD2 (5 bases each). Germline V gene lookup returns CDR1 MGHDK and CDR2 SYGVNS. V lost 1 base, J lost 6 bases, and 11 bases lay in between. The CDR3 is made up of 14 amino acids.

The chain has TRBV9 and TRBJ2-1, with TRBD2 matching 14 bases. The V gene end was trimmed by 6 bases and the J gene end by 7 bases; junction bases not matched to a gene: 12. This CDR3 contains 17 residues. Germline-derived CDR1 and CDR2 are SGDLS and YYNGEE. The DNA for the CDR3 is TGTGCCAGCACCAGGTACCCGGGGACTAGCGGGAGTAATGAGCAGTTCTTC. Translating gives CASTRYPGTSGSNEQFF.